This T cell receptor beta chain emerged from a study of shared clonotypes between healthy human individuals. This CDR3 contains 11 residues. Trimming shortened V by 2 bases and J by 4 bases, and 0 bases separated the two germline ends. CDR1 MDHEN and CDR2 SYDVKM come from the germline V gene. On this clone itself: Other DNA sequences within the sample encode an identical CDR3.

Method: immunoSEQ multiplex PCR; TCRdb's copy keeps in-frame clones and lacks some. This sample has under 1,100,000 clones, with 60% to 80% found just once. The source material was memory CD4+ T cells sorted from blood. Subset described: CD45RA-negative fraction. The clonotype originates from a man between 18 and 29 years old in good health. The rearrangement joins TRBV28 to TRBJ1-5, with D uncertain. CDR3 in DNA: TGTGCCAGCAGTTTAAATCAGCCCCAGCATTTT. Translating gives CASSLNQPQHF.